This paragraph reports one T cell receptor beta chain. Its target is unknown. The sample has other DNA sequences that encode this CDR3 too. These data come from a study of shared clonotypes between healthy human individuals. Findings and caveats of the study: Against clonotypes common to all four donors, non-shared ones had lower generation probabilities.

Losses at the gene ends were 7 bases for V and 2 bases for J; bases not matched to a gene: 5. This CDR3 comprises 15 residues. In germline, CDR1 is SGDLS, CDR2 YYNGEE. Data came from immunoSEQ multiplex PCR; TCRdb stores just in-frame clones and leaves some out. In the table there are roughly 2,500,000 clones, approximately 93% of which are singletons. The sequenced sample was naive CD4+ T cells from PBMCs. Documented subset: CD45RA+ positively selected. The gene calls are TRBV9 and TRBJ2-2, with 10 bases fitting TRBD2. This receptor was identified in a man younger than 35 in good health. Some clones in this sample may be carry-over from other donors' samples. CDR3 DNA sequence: TGTGCCAGCGGCCGGACTAGCGGAAACACCGGGGAGCTGTTTTTT. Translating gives CASGRTSGNTGELFF.